The next 18 T cell receptor beta chains were all read from a single sample in a study of blood T cell repertoires in COVID-19. The assay was immunoSEQ multiplex PCR, and TCRdb's table has in-frame clones only and misses some. This sample carries around 72,000 clones, approximately 88% of them seen once, and the ten largest clones take roughly 6.1%. Sequenced: peripheral blood. These TCRs come from a woman aged 45-65 years with acute or convalescent COVID-19.

J is TRBJ2-7 and V is TRBV6-2 or TRBV6-3; 8 positions match TRBD1. CDR1 and CDR2 from the germline V gene are MNHEY and SVGEGT. The CDR3 contains 14 residues. V shed 4 bases, J shed 3 bases, and the junction held 5 bases outside the gene matches. CDR3 region: CASSWTGRDYEQYF. As DNA, the CDR3 is TGTGCCAGCAGTTGGACAGGGCGGGACTACGAGCAGTACTTC.

This clone was counted between two and nine times. The chain recombines TRBV5-6 with TRBJ1-5; no definite D call. Trimming pared 0 bases from V and 1 base from J, leaving 8 bases between. This CDR3 has 15 amino acids. The V gene's germline CDR1 is SGHDT and CDR2 YYEEEE. CDR3 nucleotides: TGTGCCAGCAGCTTGGGGGTCAGGAGCAATCAGCCCCAGCATTTT. It encodes CASSLGVRSNQPQHF.

This clone turned up a few times. The V gene is TRBV5-1, the J gene TRBJ2-1; possibly TRBD2 for D (6 bases). Germline V gives CDR1 SGHRS, CDR2 YFSETQ. The CDR3 extends over 14 amino acids. V was shortened by 9 bases and J by 8 bases, with 21 bases between the two germline ends. The CDR3 sequence: CATTEPGEADEQFF. CDR3 in DNA: TGCGCCACCACAGAACCGGGGGAAGCTGATGAGCAGTTCTTC.

The CDR3 is CATSDWRDNEQFF. CDR3 in DNA: TGTGCCACCAGTGATTGGAGGGACAATGAGCAGTTCTTC. This chain uses TRBV24-1 with TRBJ2-1; a possible D gene is TRBD2 (6 bases). V was pared by 2 bases and J by 5 bases, with 6 bases between. The CDR3 extends over 13 amino acids. Germline V gives CDR1 KGHDR, CDR2 SFDVKD.

This clone was observed a single time. V is TRBV29-1 and J is TRBJ1-5; 7 nucleotides line up with TRBD1. Trimming removed 4 bases from V and 0 bases from J; junction bases left unmatched: 3. The V gene's germline CDR1 is SQVTM and CDR2 ANQGSEA. The CDR3 runs to 14 residues. CDR3 in DNA: TGCAGCGTTGGGACAGGTAGTAGCAATCAGCCCCAGCATTTT. Translation: CSVGTGSSNQPQHF.

This sequence joins TRBV6-6 and TRBJ1-2; perhaps TRBD1 as D (6 bases). CDR1 and CDR2 (germline): MNHNY, SVGAGI (reference sequence). This CDR3 contains 16 residues. The V end lost 2 bases, the J end lost 4 bases, and 17 bases lay between the germline ends. The CDR3: CASSYRGKDTAYGYTF. In DNA form, the CDR3 reads TGTGCCAGCAGTTACAGGGGGAAAGATACCGCCTATGGCTACACCTTC.

J is TRBJ1-3 and V is TRBV5-5; D is unclear. There are 16 residues in the CDR3. Germline values: CDR1 SGHKS, CDR2 YYEKEE (reference sequence). The V gene lost 0 bases and the J gene lost 4 bases, with 14 bases spanning the gap. In DNA form, the CDR3 reads TGTGCCAGCAGCTTGGCGAGCGGGTCATCCGGAAACACCATATATTTT. Protein sequence: CASSLASGSSGNTIYF.

The V call is TRBV19, the J call TRBJ2-5; a weak D match, TRBD1 (6 bases). The CDR3 runs to 14 residues. Germline values: CDR1 LNHDA, CDR2 SQIVND (reference sequence). Deletions cut 6 bases from V and 5 bases from J, with 16 bases between. The CDR3 loop reads CASSNTGSGETQYF. The DNA for the CDR3 is TGTGCCAGTAGCAATACAGGGTCTGGTGAGACCCAGTACTTC. Combining the CDR3 with reference TRBV19 and TRBJ2-5 gives the whole variable domain DGGITQSPKYLFRKEGQNVTLSCEQNLNHDAMYWYRQDPGQGLRLIYYSQIVNDFQKGDIAEGYSVSREKKESFPLTVTSAQKNPTAFYLCASSNTGSGETQYFGPGTRLLVL.

The J gene is TRBJ1-2, the V gene TRBV5-4; 11 bases match TRBD1. Trimming removed 4 bases from V and 7 bases from J; junction bases left unmatched: 9. Per germline, CDR1 SGHNT and CDR2 YYREEE (reference sequence). The CDR3 has 15 residues. Here the CDR3 reads CASSVGTGGAVGYTF. The CDR3 DNA is TGTGCCAGCAGCGTGGGGACAGGGGGGGCCGTTGGCTACACCTTC.

CDR3 sequence reads: CASKSASPDTQYF. In DNA form, the CDR3 reads TGTGCCAGCAAATCAGCTAGTCCCGATACGCAGTATTTT. This sequence joins TRBV6-5 and TRBJ2-3, with no clear D. The CDR3 loop spans 13 amino acids. Per germline, CDR1 MNHEY and CDR2 SVGAGI. V lost 7 bases and J 6 bases, leaving 14 bases between the germline ends.

The chain uses TRBV25-1 and TRBJ2-3, with D possibly being TRBD2 (5 bases). CDR3 length: 16 residues. Germline CDR1 and CDR2: MGHDK and SYGVNS. V was pared by 2 bases and J by 0 bases, with 12 bases between. CDR3 in amino acids: CASSEIEGASTDTQYF. In nucleotides, the CDR3 is TGTGCCAGCAGTGAAATCGAGGGAGCTAGCACAGATACGCAGTATTTT.

The sample holds one count of this clone. Germline and junction disagree at one end, which may indicate a read error. The CDR3 sequence is CASSGRMYSPLHF. In nucleotides, the CDR3 is TGTGCTAGCAGCGGGAGGATGTACTCACCCCTCCACTTT. The V call is TRBV27, the J call TRBJ1-6; D unresolved. Germline V gene sequence: CDR1 MNHEY, CDR2 SMNVEV (reference sequence). The CDR3 is made up of 13 amino acids.

The chain employs TRBV27 and TRBJ2-1; 7 nucleotides line up with TRBD1. CDR1 MNHEY and CDR2 SMNVEV come from the germline V gene (reference sequence). CDR3 length: 16 amino acids. The junction had 15 bases not matched to a gene; V was cut back by 5 bases and J by 8 bases. This chain's CDR3 is CASSPTPGQFIHEQFF. The CDR3 DNA reads TGTGCCAGCAGTCCCACCCCGGGACAGTTTATCCATGAGCAGTTCTTC.

The genes are TRBV9 and TRBJ1-2; the D is unclear. CDR3 length: 11 amino acids. V lost 1 base to trimming and J lost 5 bases, with 3 bases between them. Germline lookup yields CDR1 SGDLS and CDR2 YYNGEE. As DNA, the CDR3 is TGTGCCAGCAGCGTACTATATGGCTACACCTTC. Translated, it gives CASSVLYGYTF.

CDR3 in amino acids: CASSPELAKSSYEQYF. The CDR3 nucleotides read TGTGCCAGCAGCCCGGAACTAGCGAAAAGCTCCTACGAGCAGTACTTC. This rearrangement joins TRBV9 to TRBJ2-7; 7 nucleotides match TRBD2. Losses at the gene ends were 4 bases for V and 0 bases for J; bases not matched to a gene: 10. This CDR3 contains 16 residues. Per the germline V gene, CDR1 is SGDLS and CDR2 is YYNGEE.

A single count supports this clone. The chain combines TRBV29-1 with TRBJ2-3; the match to TRBD2 covers 7 bases. The CDR3 runs to 13 residues. Unmatched junction bases numbered 4, after V lost 0 bases and J lost 7 bases. The germline CDR1 and CDR2 sequences are SQVTM and ANQGSEA. This CDR3 is CSVEEGGQYTQYF. In nucleotides, the CDR3 is TGCAGCGTTGAAGAGGGAGGGCAATATACGCAGTATTTT.

This clone appeared a few times. The chain combines TRBV7-8 with TRBJ1-6; D remains unclear. The germline CDR1 and CDR2 sequences are SGHVS and FQNEAQ. Trimming stripped 1 base from V and 7 bases from J, with 11 bases between. The CDR3 is 15 amino acids. The CDR3 DNA reads as TGTGCCAGCAGCTTAGGGGCAGGCCTCAATTCACCCCTCCACTTT. It codes for CASSLGAGLNSPLHF.

This clone was seen a handful of times. The rearrangement links TRBV4-2 to TRBJ1-2, with 11 bases fitting TRBD1. Trimming removed 2 bases from V and 3 bases from J; junction bases left unmatched: 2. The CDR3 extends over 15 amino acids. Germline lookup yields CDR1 LGHNA and CDR2 YNFKEQ. Here the CDR3 reads CASSQRDRGDYGYTF. The CDR3 coding sequence is TGTGCCAGCAGCCAACGGGACAGGGGGGACTATGGCTACACCTTC.